This T cell receptor beta chain came from a study of cytomegalovirus exposure and HLA in healthy donors. Study-wide context: The approximately 120 validation repertoires, a later analysis reported, used the same platform as the approximately 700 first-cohort repertoires.

Study-level points and caveats: Listed as cytomegalovirus-associated were 150 or so TCR beta chains. There were a few CMV-associated chains whose specificity for CMV antigens was confirmed in vitro.

The data were produced by immunoSEQ multiplex PCR, yet TCRdb's version contains in-frame clones alone and is incomplete. Of 65,000 to 80,000 clones listed, roughly 94% were seen once; the top ten hold approximately 3.4%. A roughly 120-subject validation cohort, separate from the approximately 720-subject first cohort, supplied the donors. As regards this clone: Antigen unknown.

Germline lookup yields CDR1 SGHRS and CDR2 YFSETQ. V lost 4 bases to trimming and J lost 3 bases; unmatched junction nucleotides: 2. This CDR3 has 15 residues. The genes are TRBV5-1 and TRBJ2-1; 12 nucleotides agree with TRBD2. The TCR originated in a woman younger than 30 in good health and CMV-seropositive. The specimen was PBMCs. CDR3 sequence reads: CASSLTSGSYNEQFF. The CDR3 DNA is TGCGCCAGCAGCCTGACTAGCGGGAGCTACAATGAGCAGTTCTTC.